This T cell receptor (beta chain) is from a study of OX40 agonist ivuxolimab in advanced cancers. Regarding the study as a whole: With doses of 0.1 to 3.0 mg/kg, CD4+ and CD8+ blood T cells had undergone clonal expansion by week 6.

The method was immunoSEQ multiplex PCR; TCRdb's version includes in-frame clones alone and lacks a portion of them. The sample lists some 55,000 clones, about 80% occurring once. A word on this clone: The antigen is undetermined.

Trimming left V 0 bases short and J 1 base short, with 14 bases between. Germline CDR1 is SGHDT and CDR2 is YYEEEE. This CDR3 contains 17 residues. The chain links TRBV5-6 to TRBJ1-3; perhaps TRBD1 as D (6 bases). The TCR comes from an adult with an advanced solid tumor such as melanoma, head and neck, liver or kidney cancer. This specimen was CD4+ or CD8+ T cells sorted from blood, taken in a trial of the OX40 agonist ivuxolimab. Written as DNA, the CDR3 is TGTGCCAGCAGCTTGGAAGGAGACAGGCGTTCTGGAAACACCATATATTTT. It specifies CASSLEGDRRSGNTIYF. The full variable domain, rest sourced from reference TRBV5-6 and TRBJ1-3, is DAGVTQSPTHLIKTRGQQVTLRCSPKSGHDTVSWYQQALGQGPQFIFQYYEEEERQRGNFPDRFSGHQFPNYSSELNVNALLLGDSALYLCASSLEGDRRSGNTIYFGEGSWLTVV.